Included here is one T cell receptor beta chain sequence, with context. Antigen specificity is unknown. The PCR contained 60 Vbeta and 13 Jbeta primers. The repertoire was sequenced with immunoSEQ multiplex PCR; TCRdb's copy has only in-frame clones and lacks some. The profile shows 150,000 to 160,000 clones, 80% of them singletons. This specimen belongs to a study of cytomegalovirus exposure and HLA in healthy donors. General study results and limits: Earlier results showed most TCR beta V segments being productive about 90% or about 30% of the time.

These donors, healthy bone marrow donors, were studied. The sequence derives from a man aged 25 to 45 in good health and CMV-seropositive. Sequencing was performed on PBMCs.

This CDR3 reads CASSGDRETSGANVLTF. CDR3 sequence (DNA): TGTGCCAGCAGCGGGGACAGGGAGACCTCTGGGGCCAACGTCCTGACTTTC. The J gene is TRBJ2-6, the V gene TRBV6-4, with 9 nucleotides matching TRBD1. Germline V gene sequence: CDR1 MRHNA, CDR2 SNTAGT. This CDR3 contains 17 residues. V was pared by 6 bases and J by 0 bases, with 6 bases of the junction left unmatched.